This passage covers 9 T cell receptor beta chains from one sample sequenced in a study of T cell repertoires in ileal Crohn's disease. Repertoires were generated with immunoSEQ multiplex PCR, while TCRdb's copy carries only in-frame clones and drops some. The sample lists 5,500 to 7,000 clones; about 96% were seen once. Specimen: ileal tissue. The receptors come from an adult with Crohn's disease.

The chain employs TRBV5-1 and TRBJ2-7, with TRBD2 matching over 7 bases. CDR1 and CDR2 from the germline V gene are SGHRS and YFSETQ. The CDR3 runs 15 residues. V trimming: 0 bases; J trimming: 2 bases; junction bases outside the gene matches: 5. CDR3 loop: CASSLAFGGTYEQYF. The CDR3 DNA reads TGCGCCAGCAGCTTGGCCTTCGGGGGGACCTACGAGCAGTACTTC.

The chain is built from TRBV5-4 and TRBJ2-2, with a possible D match to TRBD1 (5 bases). From germline, CDR1 is SGHNT and CDR2 YYREEE (reference sequence). V shed 5 bases and J shed 5 bases, with 19 bases lying between them. The CDR3 contains 16 residues. The CDR3 region is CASRARAPGGTGELFF. The CDR3 DNA follows: TGTGCCAGCAGGGCCAGGGCTCCAGGCGGAACCGGGGAGCTGTTTTTT.

V gene TRBV27 combines with J gene TRBJ2-7; 7 nucleotides align to TRBD1. CDR1 MNHEY and CDR2 SMNVEV come from the germline V gene (reference sequence). The junction had 10 bases not matched to a gene; V was cut back by 5 bases and J by 3 bases. The CDR3 length is 15 residues. The CDR3 reads CASSLNRQGHYEQYF. CDR3 in DNA: TGTGCCAGCAGTCTCAACCGACAGGGCCACTACGAGCAGTACTTC.

The chain links TRBV7-2 to TRBJ2-7, with 11 bases lining up with TRBD2. Germline values: CDR1 SGHTA, CDR2 FQGNSA. There are 15 residues in the CDR3. The J segment lost 4 bases and the V segment lost 4 bases, leaving 6 bases of the junction unmatched. The CDR3 protein is CASSSTSGGIYEQYV. The CDR3, as DNA: TGTGCCAGCAGCTCTACTAGCGGGGGTATTTACGAGCAGTACGTC.

This clone was recorded only once. This CDR3 reads CASSLDGRSYNEQFF. CDR3 DNA: TGCGCCAGCAGCCTGGACGGTCGCTCCTACAATGAGCAGTTCTTC. V usage is TRBV5-1 and J usage is TRBJ2-1; unclear D gene. The CDR3 sequence is 15 residues long. Germline V gives CDR1 SGHRS, CDR2 YFSETQ. The V and J ends lost 4 bases and 0 bases respectively, with 11 bases between them.

The chain couples TRBV29-1 to TRBJ1-2; D remains ambiguous. V was trimmed by 6 bases and J by 6 bases, leaving 14 bases between them. CDR1 and CDR2 (germline): SQVTM, ANQGSEA. CDR3 length: 12 amino acids. The CDR3 DNA reads as TGCAGCGTCACCTCACTAAATGATGGCTACACCTTC. Amino acids: CSVTSLNDGYTF.

This clone showed up just a few times. The chain has TRBV28 and TRBJ1-6, with D possibly matching TRBD1 (6 bases). The CDR3 runs to 13 residues. Trimming left V 8 bases short and J 9 bases short, with 14 bases between. Looked up from germline, CDR1 is MDHEN and CDR2 is SYDVKM. The CDR3 DNA sequence: TGTGCCAGCGGGGGCAGGGTGGCTTCACCCCTCCACTTT. As protein: CASGGRVASPLHF.

V usage is TRBV2 and J usage is TRBJ1-1; D gene unclear. The germline CDR1 and CDR2 sequences are SNHLY and FYNNEI. The CDR3 is 13 residues long. Trimming removed 10 bases at V and 6 bases at J, with 18 bases between. The CDR3 nucleotides read TGTGCCACCAACAGCGGGAGACGGCCTGAAGCTTTCTTT. This encodes CATNSGRRPEAFF.

The CDR3 DNA reads as TGTGCCAGCAGCCCCTTGCGGGATTATGGCTACACCTTC. It encodes CASSPLRDYGYTF. The rearrangement uses TRBV5-4 and TRBJ1-2; D not certain. This CDR3 region has 13 residues. CDR1 SGHNT and CDR2 YYREEE come from the germline V gene (reference sequence). Trimming cost V 4 bases and J 5 bases, with 12 bases left between them.